A selection of T cell receptor beta chains follows, all from one sample in a study of cytomegalovirus exposure and HLA in healthy donors. Here immunoSEQ multiplex PCR was the method, and the copy in TCRdb shows in-frame clones only, minus some. Among about 180,000 clones listed, 82% were seen once. Specimen: PBMCs. The receptors were sampled from a man in his forties in good health and CMV-seronegative. Each CDR3 is given with its conserved first and last residue. Fields, in order: V gene, D gene, clone size, J gene, CDR3 DNA, CDR3 protein. A D gene is named only where the DNA matches it firmly. Clone size is given for some rows only: seen once, a few or many times, or a class if the clone is expanded.

V: TRBV11-1
D: TRBD1
size: once
J: TRBJ2-7
DNA: TGTGCCACAGACAGGGGCTACGAGCAGTACTTC
CDR3: CATDRGYEQYF

V: TRBV2
D: TRBD1
size: -
J: TRBJ1-1
DNA: TGTGCCAGCCCCCAGGGGGGCGGAATGAACACTGAAGCTTTCTTT
CDR3: CASPQGGGMNTEAFF

V: TRBV7-9
D: -
size: -
J: TRBJ1-2
DNA: TGTGCCAGCAGCCCAGACACGTATGGCTACACCTTC
CDR3: CASSPDTYGYTF

V: TRBV18
D: -
size: few
J: TRBJ2-3
DNA: TGTGCCAGCTCACGGGGCGGGATGAGCACAGATACGCAGTATTTT
CDR3: CASSRGGMSTDTQYF

V: TRBV7-2
D: -
size: -
J: TRBJ2-1
DNA: TGTGCCAGCAGCTTAGTGATCGGTAATGAGCAGTTCTTC
CDR3: CASSLVIGNEQFF

V: TRBV27
D: TRBD2
size: -
J: TRBJ2-5
DNA: TGTGCCAGCAGTCCGTTGGGAGGGCTTGAGACCCAGTACTTC
CDR3: CASSPLGGLETQYF

V: TRBV6-6
D: TRBD2
size: -
J: TRBJ2-1
DNA: TGTGCCAGCTTAGATACTAGCGGGAGCTCCTACAATGAGCAGTTCTTC
CDR3: CASLDTSGSSYNEQFF

V: TRBV7-6
D: TRBD1
size: few
J: TRBJ2-7
DNA: TGTGCCAGCAGCCCGGACAGGCCAAACGAGCAGTACTTC
CDR3: CASSPDRPNEQYF

V: TRBV19
D: -
size: -
J: TRBJ1-2
DNA: TGTGCCAGTAGTAGACCATCCCGGGACATTTCTGGCTACACCTTC
CDR3: CASSRPSRDISGYTF

V: TRBV5-1
D: -
size: -
J: TRBJ2-7
DNA: TGCGCCAGCAGCTTGGACAGGGTCCCCTACGAGCAGTACTTC
CDR3: CASSLDRVPYEQYF

V: TRBV7-2
D: TRBD1
size: -
J: TRBJ1-2
DNA: TGTGCCAGCAGCTTAAATACAGGGGGCGTTGGCTACACCTTC
CDR3: CASSLNTGGVGYTF

V: TRBV2
D: TRBD1
size: -
J: TRBJ2-1
DNA: TGTGCCAGCAGGAAGACAGGGGTCGAGAGCAATGAGCAGTTCTTC
CDR3: CASRKTGVESNEQFF

V: TRBV6-1
D: TRBD1
size: -
J: TRBJ2-5
DNA: TGTGCCAGCAGTGGGGACAGGGGAGAGACCCAGTACTTC
CDR3: CASSGDRGETQYF

V: TRBV27
D: TRBD1
size: -
J: TRBJ1-1
DNA: TGTGCCAGCATTTCTTGGGACAGGGGGCCTGAAGCTTTCTTT
CDR3: CASISWDRGPEAFF

V: TRBV15
D: TRBD1
size: -
J: TRBJ2-1
DNA: TGTGCCACCAGCAGAGCCCGGACAGGGCGGTCAGATGAGCAGTTCTTC
CDR3: CATSRARTGRSDEQFF

V: TRBV5-6
D: -
size: -
J: TRBJ1-2
DNA: TGTGCCAGCAGCCCCGATCTGAGAAACTATGGCTACACCTTC
CDR3: CASSPDLRNYGYTF

V: TRBV7-9
D: TRBD2
size: -
J: TRBJ2-1
DNA: TGTGCCAGCAGCTCCATGACTAGCGGGAGGACGCGCTCCTACAATGAGCAGTTCTTC
CDR3: CASSSMTSGRTRSYNEQFF

V: TRBV21-1
D: -
size: -
J: TRBJ2-1
DNA: TGTGCCAGAGACAGGGGGCGGCACAATGAGCAGTTCTTC
CDR3: CARDRGRHNEQFF

V: TRBV5-1
D: TRBD2
size: few
J: TRBJ2-5
DNA: TGCGCCAGCAGTTCGGGGGGGCCAGAGACCCAGTACTTC
CDR3: CASSSGGPETQYF

V: TRBV7-8
D: -
size: -
J: TRBJ1-1
DNA: TGTGCCAGCAGCCCCCGGGGCCGGGGGATAGGGGAAATGAACACTGAAGCTTTCTTT
CDR3: CASSPRGRGIGEMNTEAFF

V: TRBV5-5
D: -
size: -
J: TRBJ2-5
DNA: TGTGCCAGCAGCTTCCGCAGGGGTCAAGAGACCCAGTACTTC
CDR3: CASSFRRGQETQYF

V: TRBV6-7
D: TRBD1
size: -
J: TRBJ1-4
DNA: TGTGCCACCACCTCCAGAACGGGGACAGTAAATGAAAAACTGTTTTTT
CDR3: CATTSRTGTVNEKLFF

V: TRBV9
D: -
size: few
J: TRBJ2-7
DNA: TGTGCCAGCAGCGTGGACTATGGAAGAGGCGAGCAGTACTTC
CDR3: CASSVDYGRGEQYF

V: TRBV18
D: -
size: -
J: TRBJ1-1
DNA: TGTGCCAGCTCACCATCCGGGGTAGGGAACACTGAAGCTTTCTTT
CDR3: CASSPSGVGNTEAFF